This TCR beta chain comes out of a study of low-dose radiotherapy and immunotherapy resistance in tumors. Specified time point: after trial treatment. Treatment specified: LDRT plus nivolumab, ipilimumab, low-dose cyclophosphamide and aspirin (RACIN trial). With a constant-region primer and a V-primer adapter, TCRs were subjected to approximately 20 PCR cycles of amplification. mRNA, after isolation, was amplified by in vitro transcription. Each CDR3 protein is one row after TCRdb ran MiXCR on the reads. The table shows roughly 52,000 distinct CDR3 sequences, with approximately 35% occurring only once. V lost 4 bases and J lost 5, with 21 bases in between. Germline lookup yields CDR1 SGHRS and CDR2 YFSETQ. The length of the CDR3 is 16 residues.

The receptor comes from a male donor with rectosigmoid adenocarcinoma. The chain is built from TRBV5-1 and TRBJ1-1; D perhaps matches TRBD1 (6 bases). This material consisted of PBMCs, taken after low-dose radiotherapy plus immunotherapy. Here the CDR3 DNA reads TGCGCCAGCAGCCTCCGGAGGACAGAGGAAGGGACTGAAGCTTTCTTT. It yields the protein CASSLRRTEEGTEAFF. The full variable domain, its missing parts supplied by reference TRBV5-1 and TRBJ1-1, is KAGVTQTPRYLIKTRGQQVTLSCSPISGHRSVSWYQQTPGQGLQFLFEYFSETQRNKGNFPGRFSGRQFSNSRSEMNVSTLELGDSALYLCASSLRRTEEGTEAFFGQGTRLTVV.